These T cell receptor beta chains were read from a single sample in a study of blood T cell repertoires in COVID-19. Clones were read by immunoSEQ multiplex PCR, and TCRdb kept only the in-frame ones, dropping some. The sample lists about 200,000 clones, over 75% occurring once. What was sequenced was peripheral blood. These receptor sequences come from a man aged 45-65 years who had recovered from COVID-19. Both conserved end residues are part of each CDR3. Each record gives: CDR3 DNA, CDR3 protein, D gene, clone size, V gene, J gene. A D gene is named only where the DNA matches it firmly. Some rows have no size entry. The others give once, few or many, or a class for an expanded clone.

TGCGCCAGCAGCCAAGATCGACGGGGGACCGCAGCCGGCGAGCAGTACTTC,CASSQDRRGTAAGEQYF,.,.,TRBV4-1,TRBJ2-7
TGTGCCACTTTCACAACGGGAGCGGGGACTGAAGCTTTCTTT,CATFTTGAGTEAFF,.,.,TRBV5-4,TRBJ1-1
TGTGCCAGCAGAATAGGCGGAAGGGATACGCAGTATTTT,CASRIGGRDTQYF,.,.,TRBV5-4,TRBJ2-3
TGTGCCAGCTCACCTAGATTATTTGGTATTGAGGACAACCAAGTCCGGAATGAGCAGTTCTTC,CASSPRLFGIEDNQVRNEQFF,.,few,TRBV18,TRBJ2-1
TGCGCCAGCAGTGATATGGCTAGCGGGAGTCAGCAGTTCTTC,CASSDMASGSQQFF,TRBD2,.,TRBV10-1,TRBJ2-1
TGTGCCAGCAGCTTACTCGGAGCGAACACTGAAGCTTTCTTT,CASSLLGANTEAFF,.,.,TRBV7-8,TRBJ1-1
TGTGCCAGCAGCCTCTACGTTAGCACCGAGCAGTACTTC,CASSLYVSTEQYF,.,.,TRBV7-3,TRBJ2-7
TGTGCCACCAGCAGCGGGACAGGGGGAATCCAAGAGACCCAGTACTTC,CATSSGTGGIQETQYF,TRBD1,.,TRBV15,TRBJ2-5
TGTGCCAGCACGGGACAGGGCGTTGTCGCTTTCTTT,CASTGQGVVAFF,TRBD1,.,TRBV28,TRBJ1-1
TGTGCCAGCGAGGAGATACCGAATCAGCCCCAGCATTTT,CASEEIPNQPQHF,.,.,TRBV28,TRBJ1-5
TGTGCCAGCAGTTTTCAGGGGGCAGGTGGGGCCAACGTCCTGACTTTC,CASSFQGAGGANVLTF,TRBD1,.,TRBV27,TRBJ2-6
TGTGCCAGTAGCGGGACAGGGGGCAATCAGCCCCAGCATTTT,CASSGTGGNQPQHF,TRBD1,.,TRBV19,TRBJ1-5
TGTGCCAGCAGCAGACAAACGAGCTCCTACGAGCAGTACTTC,CASSRQTSSYEQYF,.,.,TRBV28,TRBJ2-7
TGTGCCAGCAGAAAACAGGGAGATAATGAAAAACTGTTTTTT,CASRKQGDNEKLFF,.,.,TRBV6-5,TRBJ1-4
TGTGCCTGGAGTCGTAGCGGGATGGGGGAGCAGTACTTC,CAWSRSGMGEQYF,TRBD2,.,TRBV30,TRBJ2-7
TGTGCCATCAGTGCGGCTAGCGGTACCTACGAGCAGTACTTC,CAISAASGTYEQYF,TRBD2,.,TRBV10-3,TRBJ2-7
TGTGCCAGCAGCATGGACAGTCAGAACACTGAAGCTTTCTTT,CASSMDSQNTEAFF,.,.,TRBV2,TRBJ1-1
TGTGCCAGCAGCTTATGGGGCCCCGGGGAGCTGTTTTTT,CASSLWGPGELFF,.,.,TRBV7-9,TRBJ2-2
TGTGCCAGTTCCCCGCTAGGGGCCCCAGGGGAAAACACTGAAGCTTTCTTT,CASSPLGAPGENTEAFF,.,.,TRBV19,TRBJ1-1
TGTGCCTGGAGCGTAGGGGCGGCTAGCAATCAGCCCCAGCATTTT,CAWSVGAASNQPQHF,.,.,TRBV30,TRBJ1-5
TGTGCCAGCCCCTCCGGCGGGACCCGAGTTAGGGAGACCCAGTACTTC,CASPSGGTRVRETQYF,.,.,TRBV28,TRBJ2-5
TGCGCCAGCAGCACCACTAGCGGGACTTACCACAATGAGCAGTTCTTC,CASSTTSGTYHNEQFF,TRBD2,.,TRBV5-1,TRBJ2-1
TGTGCCAGCAGTGCTGTGGCGACAGGCGGGGGGGGCTACACCTTC,CASSAVATGGGGYTF,.,.,TRBV28,TRBJ1-2
TGTGCCAGCAGGCGACTGGGTGTAGATACGCAGTATTTT,CASRRLGVDTQYF,.,.,TRBV12-3/TRBV12-4,TRBJ2-3
TGTGCCAGCAGTGATTCGGCGGGCTATATCCAAGAGACCCAGTACTTC,CASSDSAGYIQETQYF,.,.,TRBV6-1,TRBJ2-5
TGTGCCAGCCTCGACAGAAGTAACACTGAAGCTTTCTTT,CASLDRSNTEAFF,.,.,TRBV6-5,TRBJ1-1
TGCAGCGTTCTGGGACAGGGGGCCTACGAGCAGTACTTC,CSVLGQGAYEQYF,TRBD1,few,TRBV29-1,TRBJ2-7
TGTGCCAGTAGTTTATATTATTTGGGGGCGGGTAGAGACACCGGGGAGCTGTTTTTT,CASSLYYLGAGRDTGELFF,.,.,TRBV19,TRBJ2-2
TGCGCCAGCAGTTCTCCGGGACAGGGATCCTACGAGCAGTACTTC,CASSSPGQGSYEQYF,TRBD1,.,TRBV5-1,TRBJ2-7
TGTGCCAGTAGTCTAATACAGGGGGATCGGGGCTACACCTTC,CASSLIQGDRGYTF,TRBD1,.,TRBV19,TRBJ1-2
TGTGCCAGCAGCTTAAACGCGGGAGGGGTGGATACGCAGTATTTT,CASSLNAGGVDTQYF,TRBD2,.,TRBV7-7,TRBJ2-3
TGCGCCAGCCGCCGAGCGAACCACGAGGAGACCCAGTACTTC,CASRRANHEETQYF,.,.,TRBV5-1,TRBJ2-5
TGTGCCAGCCGCAGGGAAGTGAACACTGAAGCTTTCTTT,CASRREVNTEAFF,.,.,TRBV2,TRBJ1-1
TGTGCCAGCAGTGAAGGGTGGCGGGAGCTGTTTTTT,CASSEGWRELFF,.,.,TRBV6-1,TRBJ2-2
TGTGCCAGCAGAAAAACAGGGGGCGGCATGCCCGGGGAGCTGTTTTTT,CASRKTGGGMPGELFF,TRBD1,.,TRBV2,TRBJ2-2
TGTGCCGGCATCGGATTGGGTCGGGGGGAGCAGTTCTTC,CAGIGLGRGEQFF,.,.,TRBV6-5,TRBJ2-1
TGTGCCAGCAGTGGAACGGGACAGGGGCACCAAGAGACCCAGTACTTC,CASSGTGQGHQETQYF,TRBD1,.,TRBV2,TRBJ2-5
TGTGCCAGCAGTGATTCAGGGACCTACGAGCAGTACTTC,CASSDSGTYEQYF,.,.,TRBV25-1,TRBJ2-7
TGTGCCAGCAGTCCACCATGGGGGGAGGTAGGAACTGAAGCTTTCTTT,CASSPPWGEVGTEAFF,.,once,TRBV28,TRBJ1-1
TGCAGCGCCGCGGGACAGATGAACACTGAAGCTTTCTTT,CSAAGQMNTEAFF,TRBD1,.,TRBV29-1,TRBJ1-1
TGTGCCAGCAGCTACCGGGGACAGGGGTCTGAAGCTTTCTTT,CASSYRGQGSEAFF,TRBD1,many,TRBV7-2,TRBJ1-1
TGTGCCAGCAGTAGTAGCGCGGGCTACACCTTC,CASSSSAGYTF,.,.,TRBV6-5,TRBJ1-2
TGTGCCAGTAGTATAGATTGGAGTCGAGGGAAAGAGACCCAGTACTTC,CASSIDWSRGKETQYF,.,.,TRBV19,TRBJ2-5